This TCR beta chain is drawn from a study of T cells after yellow fever vaccination. As for the study in general: Low-cell-number fractions underwent preparation using SMART-Seq v4 Ultra Low Input. Study results and caveats: Abundant clonotypes from the bulk population could contaminate FACS-sorted repertoires. The CD4 and CD8 compartments had a small share of their clonotypes in common.

This CDR3 has 17 amino acids. Germline lookup yields CDR1 MGHRA and CDR2 YSYEKL. V dropped 1 base and J dropped 1; count of bases not matched to a gene: 8. Researchers made TCR cDNA using 5'RACE template switching, and this step added a universal primer site and UMIs. TCRdb called the 5' RACE reads again in MiXCR, with one record for every CDR3 protein. The sample has a few hundred thousand distinct CDR3 sequences, roughly a sixth seen once. This clonotype came up a few times. The antigen remains unidentified. The sample here was PBMCs, taken about 5 days after the first yellow fever vaccination. The genes are TRBV4-1 and TRBJ2-5; 8 bases map to TRBD2. The sequence was collected from a man between 18 and 35 years old who received the YFV17D yellow fever vaccine. CDR3 nucleotide sequence: TGCGCCAGCAGCCAAGGGTTAGGGCGGGGGGTCCAAGAGACCCAGTACTTC. Its protein is CASSQGLGRGVQETQYF.